Shown below are 10 T cell receptor beta chains from a single sample sequenced in a study of blood T cell repertoires in COVID-19. This table comes from immunoSEQ multiplex PCR, and its TCRdb copy is limited to in-frame clones, with some not included. This table has 85,000 to 100,000 clones, approximately 80% appearing once. Sequenced input: peripheral blood. All receptors derive from a human donor in a cohort sampled during active COVID-19.

CDR3 DNA: TGTGCCAGCCGATTGGGGGCGTATGGGGCCAACGTCCTGACTTTC. Its protein product is CASRLGAYGANVLTF. The chain couples TRBV6-4 to TRBJ2-6; a possible D gene is TRBD1 (6 bases). This CDR3 is 15 amino acids long. Germline CDR1 is MRHNA and CDR2 is SNTAGT. V was clipped by 8 bases and J by 3 bases, with 14 bases between them.

This clone was seen just once. The chain employs TRBV7-8 and TRBJ1-1; the match to TRBD1 covers 8 bases. The CDR3 contains 15 residues. The trim removed 5 bases at V and 2 bases at J, leaving 7 bases unmatched. Germline CDR1 SGHVS, CDR2 FQNEAQ. The CDR3 DNA sequence: TGTGCCAGCAGCGCCATGCAGGGGGCAAACACTGAAGCTTTCTTT. Its translation is CASSAMQGANTEAFF. Supplemented by reference TRBV7-8 and TRBJ1-1, the full variable domain reads GAGVSQSPRYKVAKRGQDVALRCDPISGHVSLFWYQQALGQGPEFLTYFQNEAQLDKSGLPSDRFFAERPEGSVSTLKIQRTQQEDSAVYLCASSAMQGANTEAFFGQGTRLTVV.

The gene calls are TRBV4-3 and TRBJ2-2; 12 bases fit TRBD2. V lost 0 bases and J lost 2; bases outside the gene matches: 4. The CDR3 has 18 residues. Germline V CDR1 and CDR2: LGHNA, YSLEER. The CDR3 loop reads CASSQDLAGGLNTGELFF. The CDR3, as DNA: TGCGCCAGCAGCCAAGATCTAGCGGGGGGGCTAAACACCGGGGAGCTGTTTTTT.

V usage is TRBV19 and J usage is TRBJ1-1, with D possibly TRBD1 on 6 matching bases. The germline V gene has CDR1 LNHDA and CDR2 SQIVND (reference sequence). Trimming pared 10 bases from V and 2 bases from J, leaving 26 bases between. This CDR3 is built from 17 residues. The CDR3 loop reads CATGRTARIGLNTEAFF. CDR3 bases: TGTGCCACCGGGAGGACAGCCCGGATCGGATTAAACACTGAAGCTTTCTTT. The variable domain in full, completed from reference TRBV19 and TRBJ1-1, reads DGGITQSPKYLFRKEGQNVTLSCEQNLNHDAMYWYRQDPGQGLRLIYYSQIVNDFQKGDIAEGYSVSREKKESFPLTVTSAQKNPTAFYLCATGRTARIGLNTEAFFGQGTRLTVV.

This sequence joins TRBV6-6 and TRBJ2-1; D uncertain. The V and J ends lost 7 bases and 2 bases respectively, with 9 bases between them. The CDR3 loop spans 13 amino acids. Germline CDR1 MNHNY, CDR2 SVGAGI (reference sequence). The CDR3 DNA is TGTGCCAGCACCCAGACACCCTACAATGAGCAGTTCTTC. Translated: CASTQTPYNEQFF.

This chain connects TRBV6-4 to TRBJ2-1; 7 bases map to TRBD2. Germline V gene lookup returns CDR1 MRHNA and CDR2 SNTAGT. Unmatched junction bases numbered 5, after V lost 5 bases and J lost 4 bases. This CDR3 region has 14 residues. CDR3 nucleotides: TGTGCCAGCAGTCCGGGACTACAGTACAATGAGCAGTTCTTC. It codes for CASSPGLQYNEQFF.

This clone was counted a few times. The chain couples TRBV7-3 to TRBJ1-2; 7 positions match TRBD1. With 4 bases clipped from V and 5 bases from J, the junction kept 4 bases outside the gene matches. There are 13 residues in the CDR3. CDR1 and CDR2 (germline): SGHTA, FQGTGA. The CDR3 nucleotides are TGTGCCAGCAGCTCCCGGGACAGATATGGCTACACCTTC. This sequence encodes CASSSRDRYGYTF.

The chain's CDR3 is CASSVQGRSDYGYTF. Written as DNA, the CDR3 is TGTGCCAGCTCAGTACAGGGAAGGAGTGACTATGGCTACACCTTC. The chain has TRBV18 and TRBJ1-2, with a tentative D call TRBD1 (6 bases). V lost 5 bases to trimming and J lost 3 bases, with 16 bases between them. CDR1 and CDR2 from the germline V gene are KGHSH and LQKENI. This CDR3 is built from 15 residues.

This clone was counted a single time. This chain links TRBV19 with TRBJ1-2; no firm D call. Looked up from germline, CDR1 is LNHDA and CDR2 is SQIVND (reference sequence). The CDR3 runs 15 residues. V dropped 5 bases and J dropped 7 bases, with 20 bases sitting between them. CDR3 nucleotide sequence: TGTGCCAGTAGTGTTCTAGGTTCAAATTTCGGTGGCTACACCTTC. This gives the protein CASSVLGSNFGGYTF.

The chain recombines TRBV6-4 with TRBJ2-3; 10 bases agree with TRBD2. Germline V CDR1 and CDR2: MRHNA, SNTAGT. This CDR3 has 14 amino acids. V dropped 6 bases and J dropped 2; count of bases not matched to a gene: 2. CDR3 nucleotides: TGTGCCAGCAGCCTAGCGGGAGACACAGATACGCAGTATTTT. Protein product: CASSLAGDTDTQYF.